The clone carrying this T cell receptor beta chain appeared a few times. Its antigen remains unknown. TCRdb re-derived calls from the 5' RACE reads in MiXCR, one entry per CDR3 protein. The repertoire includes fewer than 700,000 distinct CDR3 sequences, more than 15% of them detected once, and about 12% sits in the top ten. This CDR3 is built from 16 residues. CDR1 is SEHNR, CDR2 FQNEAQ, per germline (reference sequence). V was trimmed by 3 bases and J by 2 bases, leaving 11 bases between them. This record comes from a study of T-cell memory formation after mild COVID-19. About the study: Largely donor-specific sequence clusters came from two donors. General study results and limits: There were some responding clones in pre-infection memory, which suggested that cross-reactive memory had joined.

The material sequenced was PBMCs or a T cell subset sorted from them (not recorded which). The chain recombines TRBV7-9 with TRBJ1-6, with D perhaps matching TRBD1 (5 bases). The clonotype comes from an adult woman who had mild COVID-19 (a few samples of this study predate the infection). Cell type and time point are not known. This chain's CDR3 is CASSLFRDPYNSPLHF. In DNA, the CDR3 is TGTGCCAGCAGCTTGTTCAGGGATCCCTATAATTCACCCCTCCACTTT.